This record looks at one T cell receptor (beta chain) sequence and its context. Its matching antigen is unknown. This record belongs to a study of circulating CD8 cells and anti-PD-1 response in melanoma. At the level of the study: Complete or partial response defined responders; stable or progressive disease, non-responders.

Four subsets defined by PD-1 and/or TIGIT were sorted from live CD3+CD8+TCRalphabeta+ cells. This CDR3 is built from 15 residues. The V and J ends lost 7 bases and 0 bases respectively, with 13 bases between them. Germline V lookup: CDR1 MDHEN, CDR2 SYDVKM. Each library started from around 14 ng of total RNA using the QIAseq Immune Repertoire TCR panel. One entry per CDR3 protein, called by TCRdb with MiXCR from the reads. Seen here are about 1,300 distinct CDR3 sequences, 6.5% to 8% observed once, and the top ten hold about 16%. Overall study results and limits: Diversity ranked highest in DNEG and lowest in TIGIT subsets. Patients included both untreated and previously treated individuals.

The rearrangement joins TRBV28 to TRBJ1-5; D gene ambiguous. This receptor was identified in a human donor with melanoma. The sequencing here drew on CD8+ T cells from PBMCs, taken at baseline or after one month of anti-PD-1 therapy (not recorded which). The CDR3 sequence: CASTSMVNSNQPQHF. CDR3 DNA sequence: TGTGCCAGCACTTCAATGGTCAATAGCAATCAGCCCCAGCATTTT.